This TCR beta chain derives from a study of blood T cell repertoires in COVID-19. Those enrolled, adults aged about 18 to 89 years, came from around 25 US areas. During the 2 weeks before they entered the study, exposed participants had met someone with a PCR-confirmed or clinician-diagnosed COVID-19 case. In the original analysis: Researchers report that nucleated cell counts were estimated from reference gene primer amplification. The repertoire was sequenced with immunoSEQ multiplex PCR; TCRdb's copy has only in-frame clones and lacks some. For V, J and clone size, that table is used; D and trimming come from the DNA. The sample lists under 300,000 clones; 85% were seen once. The CDR3 runs 15 residues. The V and J ends lost 5 bases and 2 bases, in that order; junction bases with no gene match: 6. Per germline, CDR1 MNHEY and CDR2 SVGAGI.

The receptor was derived from a woman aged 45 to 65 who had been exposed to COVID-19. The source material was PBMCs or T cells enriched from blood (not recorded which). V is TRBV6-5 and J is TRBJ2-3, with TRBD2 matching over 8 bases. CDR3 DNA sequence: TGTGCCAGCAGTATGACTAGCGTATCCACAGATACGCAGTATTTT. Translated, it gives CASSMTSVSTDTQYF.